This is a list of T cell receptor beta chains from one sample in a study of vaccination and CD4 T cells after COVID-19. TCRdb re-derived calls from the PCR reads in MiXCR, one entry per CDR3 protein. The data contain roughly 7,400 distinct CDR3 sequences, 53% of them singletons. These receptors lack a known antigen. Specimen: CD4+ T cells from blood, cultured in vitro. The receptors stem from a human donor in good health. Both conserved end residues are part of each CDR3.

CASSGRGTGELFF	TRBV27
CASSPDRYGNTIYF	TRBV19
CSASTSGGSYNEQFF	TRBV20-1
CASSFQIGANSPLHF	TRBV12-3/TRBV12-4
CASSLGLRGGQETQYF	TRBV5-6
CASSISLVGSGNTIYF	TRBV19
CSAKMLAEHTGELFF	TRBV20-1
CASSLTEGGGVAYGYTF	TRBV28
CSANDRGRVTDTQYF	TRBV20-1
CASSLRSRAVSTGANVLTF	TRBV12-3/TRBV12-4
CATSRRVGGDSPLHF	TRBV15
CASSRGTSGGYEQYF	TRBV7-2
CASSTGLPSGLYNEQFF	TRBV28
CASSPAGINYEQYF	TRBV7-9
CASRGVGELFF	TRBV10-3
CASSRGTSGETQYF	TRBV3-1
CASSTLAGGYNEQFF	TRBV6-1
CAWTDRAYGYTF	TRBV30
CASSLKQENTEAFF	TRBV7-9
CASRGQGLNGYTF	TRBV12-3/TRBV12-4
CASSGRTGVYEQYF	TRBV6-1
CSARALEVSNQPQHF	TRBV20-1
CASSIPGKGTEAFF	TRBV19
CASSLSSSGMQFF	TRBV5-4
CATSRDRGKETQYF	TRBV15
CASSEQGREADTQYF	TRBV2
CASSSGQGRGETQYF	TRBV7-6
CAIRDSSGNTIYF	TRBV10-3
CASRLAGEGNEQFF	TRBV6-1
CAISAVNTEAFF	TRBV10-3
CASSLVPILTPPLGFF	TRBV27
CASSLPGQLLDTQYF	TRBV6-2/TRBV6-3
CAISVDRRPLHF	TRBV10-3
CASSYHSQRRRNEQFF	TRBV27
CASSVRGGESEQFF	TRBV6-4
CASRTADRAGGRETQYF	TRBV19